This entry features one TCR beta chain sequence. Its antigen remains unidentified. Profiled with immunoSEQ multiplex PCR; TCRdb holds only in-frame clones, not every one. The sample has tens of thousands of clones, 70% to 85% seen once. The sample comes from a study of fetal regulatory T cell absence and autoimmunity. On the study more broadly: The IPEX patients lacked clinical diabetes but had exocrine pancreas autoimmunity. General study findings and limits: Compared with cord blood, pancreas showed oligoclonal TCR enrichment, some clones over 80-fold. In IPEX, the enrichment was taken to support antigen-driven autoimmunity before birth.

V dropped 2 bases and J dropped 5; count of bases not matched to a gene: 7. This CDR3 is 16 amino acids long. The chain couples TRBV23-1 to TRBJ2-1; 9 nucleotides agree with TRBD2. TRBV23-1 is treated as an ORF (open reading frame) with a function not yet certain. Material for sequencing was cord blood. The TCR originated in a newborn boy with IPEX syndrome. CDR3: CASSQGGASGDNEQFF. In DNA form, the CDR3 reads TGCGCCAGCAGTCAAGGGGGGGCTAGCGGGGACAATGAGCAGTTCTTC.